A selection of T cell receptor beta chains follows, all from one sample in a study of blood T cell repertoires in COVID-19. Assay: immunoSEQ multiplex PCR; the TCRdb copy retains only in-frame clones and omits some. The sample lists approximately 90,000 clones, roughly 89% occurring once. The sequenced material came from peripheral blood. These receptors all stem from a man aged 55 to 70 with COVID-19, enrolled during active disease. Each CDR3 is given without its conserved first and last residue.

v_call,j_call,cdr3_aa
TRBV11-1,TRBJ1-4,ASSPPAGGKEKLF
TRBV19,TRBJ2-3,ASELAGRTDTQY
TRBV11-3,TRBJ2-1,ASSLSADRYNEQF
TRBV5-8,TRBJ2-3,ASSRRAGTKGTDTQY
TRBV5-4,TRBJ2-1,ASSLGTSGGYNEQF
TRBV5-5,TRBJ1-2,ASSPGTGHYGYT
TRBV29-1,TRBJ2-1,SAAGTSGSYGEQF
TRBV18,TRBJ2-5,ASSPQGAWETQY
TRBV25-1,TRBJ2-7,ASSGPGQGTYEQY
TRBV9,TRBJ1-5,ASSGAGQYQPQH
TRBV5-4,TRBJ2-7,ASTLEGRAYEQY
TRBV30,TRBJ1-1,AWSGGTGDTEAF
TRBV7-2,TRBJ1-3,ASRLDRYSGNTIY
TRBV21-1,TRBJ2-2,ASRPASGSPYTGELF
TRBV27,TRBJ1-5,ASGTGGLNQPQH
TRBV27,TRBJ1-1,ASSLPQGGGITEAF
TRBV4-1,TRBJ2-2,ASSRLAGVTGELF